This TCR beta chain emerged from a study of OX40 agonist ivuxolimab in advanced cancers. Measured with immunoSEQ multiplex PCR; TCRdb has only the in-frame clones, and not every one. Among under 55,000 clones listed, more than 80% were seen once. The sampling schedule covered blood at baseline, cycle 4 day 1, and cycle 7 day 1. This clone has only one observation. Its matching antigen is unknown. Study-wide results and limits: In CD8+ T cells, expanded clones were on average more numerous than in CD4+. Clonal expansion was seen in CD4+ and CD8+ blood T cells by week 6 at 0.1 to 3.0 mg/kg.

The CDR3 covers 12 residues. Germline V gives CDR1 SEHNR, CDR2 FQNEAQ (reference sequence). V lost 1 base, J lost 6 bases, and 3 bases lay in between. The TCR was taken from an adult with an advanced solid tumor such as melanoma, head and neck, liver or kidney cancer. Sequencing used CD4+ or CD8+ T cells sorted from blood, obtained in a trial of the OX40 agonist ivuxolimab. The chain carries TRBV7-9 and TRBJ2-2; D remains unclear. The CDR3 DNA is TGTGCCAGCAGCTTAGGTGCCGGGGAGCTGTTTTTT. Protein sequence: CASSLGAGELFF.